Below, 8 T cell receptor beta chains from the same sample are listed, as sequenced in a study of beta chain features in type 1 diabetes. Sequenced material consisted of expressed TCRB transcripts (all of the isolated RNA was reverse transcribed). TCRdb keeps only in-frame clones here, not all; method: immunoSEQ multiplex PCR. The data show fewer than 550,000 clones, approximately 10% seen once. The specimen was naive CD4+ T cells from blood. The receptors were sampled from a woman aged 18-29 years in good health.

In this sample, this clone turned up a few times. V is TRBV29-1 and J is TRBJ2-3, with TRBD2 matching 12 bases. Trimming took 7 bases from V and 2 from J; bases not matched to a gene: 7. The CDR3 totals 15 residues. The germline V gene encodes CDR1 SQVTM and CDR2 ANQGSEA. CDR3 bases: TGCAGCGCTGAGGGACTAGCGGGTTCCACAGATACGCAGTATTTT. Protein: CSAEGLAGSTDTQYF.

The rearrangement links TRBV6-5 to TRBJ1-1; tentative D call: TRBD1 (5 bases). This CDR3 has 14 amino acids. The V gene lost 3 bases and the J gene lost 5 bases, with 13 bases spanning the gap. CDR1 MNHEY and CDR2 SVGAGI come from the germline V gene. CDR3 in DNA: TGTGCCAGCAGTTATTTACAGGAGAGGACTGAAGCTTTCTTT. Residues: CASSYLQERTEAFF.

A few counts support this clone. The chain links TRBV4-1 to TRBJ2-3; D not resolved. The CDR3 spans 12 residues. Trimming stripped 4 bases from V and 4 bases from J, with 6 bases between. Germline V CDR1 and CDR2: MGHRA, YSYEKL. Here the CDR3 DNA reads TGCGCCAGCAGCCCTAGGGCAGATACGCAGTATTTT. This gives the protein CASSPRADTQYF.

This chain joins TRBV29-1 and TRBJ2-7; no reliable D call. CDR1 and CDR2 (germline): SQVTM, ANQGSEA. V was trimmed by 3 bases and J by 6 bases, leaving 21 bases between them. This CDR3 is 15 amino acids long. DNA of the CDR3: TGCAGCGTTGATGAGCGCGACAAGGCGGTGTCCGAGCAGTACTTC. Translated, it gives CSVDERDKAVSEQYF.

The V call is TRBV7-2, the J call TRBJ2-1; 10 bases agree with TRBD2. Germline V lookup: CDR1 SGHTA, CDR2 FQGNSA. The CDR3 has 14 amino acids. J was trimmed by 6 bases and V by 4 bases; bases with no gene match: 3. This CDR3 is CASSSSGRRNEQFF. In nucleotides, the CDR3 is TGTGCCAGCAGCTCTAGCGGGAGACGCAATGAGCAGTTCTTC.

This clone has more than one count but fewer than ten. This chain joins TRBV7-9 and TRBJ2-1; D might be TRBD2 (6 bases). The germline V gene has CDR1 SEHNR and CDR2 FQNEAQ (reference sequence). Between the trimmed V and J ends, which lost 5 bases and 4 bases, there was a span of 9 bases. The CDR3 has 13 amino acids. The CDR3 bases are TGTGCCAGCAGCGCGGGGCGATACAATGAGCAGTTCTTC. Amino acids: CASSAGRYNEQFF. Full variable domain (missing parts from reference TRBV7-9 and TRBJ2-1): DTGVSQNPRHKITKRGQNVTFRCDPISEHNRLYWYRQTLGQGPEFLTYFQNEAQLEKSRLLSDRFSAERPKGSFSTLEIQRTEQGDSAMYLCASSAGRYNEQFFGPGTRLTVL.

This chain joins TRBV30 and TRBJ1-2; 7 bases align to TRBD1. Trimming took 0 bases from V and 6 from J; bases not matched to a gene: 4. CDR1 GTSNPN and CDR2 SVGIG come from the germline V gene (reference sequence). The CDR3 consists of 13 residues. The CDR3 DNA reads TGTGCCTGGAGTGTCACCGGGACAGATGGCTACACCTTC. This codes for CAWSVTGTDGYTF.

The chain recombines TRBV6-5 with TRBJ1-1; D not certain. The germline V and J ends were trimmed by 2 bases and 6 bases, with 13 bases remaining between them. The CDR3 has 14 amino acids. Germline V gene lookup returns CDR1 MNHEY and CDR2 SVGAGI. In DNA form, the CDR3 reads TGTGCCAGCAGTTACCGGCAGATTGCTTCTGAAGCTTTCTTT. Its protein product is CASSYRQIASEAFF.